Each of the 24 T cell receptor beta chains below was sequenced from the same sample in a study of T cell responses to AZD1222 COVID-19 vaccine. Repertoires were generated with immunoSEQ multiplex PCR, while TCRdb's copy carries only in-frame clones and drops some. The repertoire holds approximately 150,000 clones, with around nine tenths as singletons. This specimen was peripheral blood, taken 28 days after the second AZD1222 dose. The receptors shown here come from an adult who received the AZD1222 COVID-19 vaccine.

The chain uses TRBV4-3 and TRBJ2-1; 8 nucleotides agree with TRBD2. The V and J ends lost 1 base and 4 bases, in that order; junction bases with no gene match: 9. This CDR3 comprises 17 residues. Per germline, CDR1 LGHNA and CDR2 YSLEER. CDR3 sequence: CASSQASQRGPYNEQFF. The CDR3 DNA reads as TGCGCCAGCAGCCAAGCCTCCCAGCGGGGGCCTTACAATGAGCAGTTCTTC.

The CDR3 is CASNPETGGFTEAFF. CDR3 sequence (DNA): TGCGCCAGCAACCCCGAGACAGGGGGATTCACTGAAGCTTTCTTT. V gene TRBV5-1 combines with J gene TRBJ1-1, with TRBD1 matching over 9 bases. Losses at the gene ends were 6 bases for V and 4 bases for J; bases not matched to a gene: 10. From germline, CDR1 is SGHRS and CDR2 YFSETQ. The length of the CDR3 is 15 residues.

This clone was observed once. V usage is TRBV28 and J usage is TRBJ1-2, with D perhaps TRBD1 (6 bases). Looked up from germline, CDR1 is MDHEN and CDR2 is SYDVKM. The CDR3 length is 12 residues. The ends were cut back, 3 bases at V and 7 bases at J, with 9 bases in the middle. CDR3 protein: CASSFRGGGYTF. The CDR3 DNA sequence: TGTGCCAGCAGTTTCAGGGGAGGTGGCTACACCTTC.

J is TRBJ1-2 and V is TRBV27; 7 nucleotides align to TRBD1. This CDR3 region has 14 residues. The trim removed 3 bases at V and 4 bases at J, leaving 5 bases unmatched. Germline loops: CDR1 MNHEY, CDR2 SMNVEV (reference sequence). CDR3 DNA: TGTGCCAGCAGTTTCGGACAGGACAGCTATGGCTACACCTTC. Translated: CASSFGQDSYGYTF.

The chain recombines TRBV30 with TRBJ2-1; the match to TRBD2 covers 8 bases. Germline CDR1 is GTSNPN and CDR2 is SVGIG (reference sequence). The CDR3 runs to 16 residues. V shed 1 base and J 3 bases; nucleotides not matched to a gene: 8. CDR3 sequence reads: CAWSDPSGGDYNEQFF. Written as DNA, the CDR3 is TGTGCCTGGAGTGACCCCAGCGGGGGTGACTACAATGAGCAGTTCTTC. Full variable domain (missing parts from reference TRBV30 and TRBJ2-1): SQTIHQWPATLVQPVGSPLSLECTVEGTSNPNLYWYRQAAGRGLQLLFYSVGIGQISSEVPQNLSASRPQDRQFILSSKKLLLSDSGFYLCAWSDPSGGDYNEQFFGPGTRLTVL.

The V call is TRBV18, the J call TRBJ2-3, with D possibly being TRBD1 (5 bases). This CDR3 contains 14 residues. CDR1 and CDR2 (germline): KGHSH, LQKENI. Trimming cost V 3 bases and J 2 bases, with 9 bases left between them. CDR3: CASSPSDITDTQYF. CDR3 nucleotide sequence: TGTGCCAGCTCACCCTCGGACATCACAGATACGCAGTATTTT.

Notes on this clone: Other DNA sequences from this sample encode an identical CDR3 as well. V is TRBV5-6 and J is TRBJ2-3, with 13 bases lining up with TRBD2. In germline, CDR1 is SGHDT, CDR2 YYEEEE. The ends lost 4 bases at V and 3 bases at J; junction bases unmatched: 2. The CDR3 contains 15 residues. For the CDR3, the DNA is TGTGCCAGCAGCCTACTAGCGGGAGGGACAGATACGCAGTATTTT. Its protein is CASSLLAGGTDTQYF.

The DNA for the CDR3 is TGTGCCAGCAGTCCGACTAGCGGGAGTTTGTACGAGCAGTACTTC. Its protein is CASSPTSGSLYEQYF. V usage is TRBV27 and J usage is TRBJ2-7, with 12 positions matching TRBD2. Germline lookup yields CDR1 MNHEY and CDR2 SMNVEV (reference sequence). The CDR3 loop spans 15 amino acids. Losses at the gene ends were 5 bases for V and 4 bases for J; bases not matched to a gene: 6.

J is TRBJ1-1 and V is TRBV12-1. TRBV12-1 is tagged as a pseudogene. The CDR3 spans 14 residues. The CDR3 protein is CASSLGPKNTEAFF. DNA of the CDR3: TGTGCCAGCAGCTTGGGACCAAAGAACACTGAAGCTTTCTTT.

V usage is TRBV6-4 and J usage is TRBJ1-1; D remains unclear. Trimming removed 0 bases at V and 4 bases at J, with 12 bases between. The germline V gene encodes CDR1 MRHNA and CDR2 SNTAGT. The CDR3 length is 15 residues. The CDR3 reads CASSDSRRGFTEAFF. DNA for the CDR3: TGTGCCAGCAGTGACTCGAGACGAGGGTTCACTGAAGCTTTCTTT.

The J gene is TRBJ1-1, the V gene TRBV7-9; 7 bases are shared with TRBD1. The CDR3 loop spans 14 amino acids. In germline, CDR1 is SEHNR, CDR2 FQNEAQ (reference sequence). V gave up 7 bases and J gave up 7 bases; unmatched junction bases: 12. The CDR3 here is CASILTGAFDEAFF. CDR3 coding DNA: TGTGCCAGCATCCTTACAGGGGCTTTTGATGAAGCTTTCTTT.

The chain recombines TRBV18 with TRBJ1-1; D gene uncertain. This CDR3 spans 16 amino acids. The V end lost 3 bases, the J end lost 5 bases, and 19 bases lay between the germline ends. Germline CDR1 KGHSH, CDR2 LQKENI. The CDR3 DNA reads TGTGCCAGCTCACCGCCTCGTGGTGGGGTCGGAACTGAAGCTTTCTTT. It specifies CASSPPRGGVGTEAFF.

V usage is TRBV5-1 and J usage is TRBJ2-1; a possible D gene is TRBD1 (6 bases). Germline CDR1 and CDR2: SGHRS and YFSETQ. V lost 4 bases to trimming and J lost 3 bases, with 14 bases between them. The CDR3 contains 15 residues. CDR3 nucleotide sequence: TGCGCCAGCAGCGCCGCGGACAGAATCTACAATGAGCAGTTCTTC. It specifies CASSAADRIYNEQFF.

This clone was found once. The chain combines TRBV18 with TRBJ2-1; TRBD1 matches 9 bases. J lost 5 bases, V lost 0 bases, and 2 bases had no gene match. Germline V gene data show CDR1 as KGHSH and CDR2 as LQKENI. This CDR3 has 15 residues. The CDR3, as DNA: TGTGCCAGCTCACCACCAGGACAGGGGAACAATGAGCAGTTCTTC. It encodes CASSPPGQGNNEQFF.

V gene TRBV4-1 combines with J gene TRBJ2-1; 8 nucleotides line up with TRBD2. Germline values: CDR1 MGHRA, CDR2 YSYEKL. The CDR3 consists of 14 residues. V shed 1 base, J shed 7 bases, and the junction held 3 bases outside the gene matches. This CDR3 is CASSQGSGSNEQFF. CDR3 DNA sequence: TGCGCCAGCAGCCAAGGGAGCGGGAGTAATGAGCAGTTCTTC.

The V and J genes are TRBV27 and TRBJ2-1; D is unresolved. This CDR3 contains 15 residues. Trimming took off 3 bases at V and 1 base at J, with 10 bases between the two ends. CDR1 MNHEY and CDR2 SMNVEV come from the germline V gene (reference sequence). CDR3 nucleotide sequence: TGTGCCAGCAGTTTCCGACACAGATCCTACAATGAGCAGTTCTTC. Its translation is CASSFRHRSYNEQFF.

The chain couples TRBV5-4 to TRBJ2-1, with D unclear. From germline, CDR1 is SGHNT and CDR2 YYREEE (reference sequence). V was trimmed by 0 bases and J by 0 bases, leaving 7 bases between them. This CDR3 comprises 15 residues. CDR3 in amino acids: CASSLEGGSYNEQFF. CDR3 nucleotides: TGTGCCAGCAGCTTGGAAGGCGGCTCCTACAATGAGCAGTTCTTC.

The chain has TRBV7-2 and TRBJ1-1; D unclear. CDR3 size: 12 residues. The ends were cut back, 1 base at V and 7 bases at J, with 7 bases in the middle. Germline V gives CDR1 SGHTA, CDR2 FQGNSA. DNA for the CDR3: TGTGCCAGCAGCTTAGGAGGGAGTGAAGCTTTCTTT. Protein product: CASSLGGSEAFF.

This sequence joins TRBV3-1 (or the pseudogene TRBV3-2) and TRBJ1-2; TRBD1 is a possible D gene (5 bases). The V end was cut by 0 bases, the J end by 4 bases, with 6 bases between. This CDR3 has 13 amino acids. CDR1 LGHDT and CDR2 YNNKEL come from the germline V gene (reference sequence). CDR3 residues: CASSQDRAYGYTF. The CDR3 DNA is TGTGCCAGCAGCCAAGACAGGGCCTATGGCTACACCTTC.

This clone is a singleton in its sample. The rearrangement uses TRBV5-8 and TRBJ2-5; the D gene is possibly TRBD2 (6 bases). CDR3 length: 13 amino acids. The V gene lost 4 bases and the J gene lost 3 bases, with 10 bases spanning the gap. Germline V gene lookup returns CDR1 SGHTS and CDR2 YDEGEE. CDR3 protein: CASSPGRKETQYF. CDR3 nucleotides: TGTGCCAGCAGCCCGGGGAGGAAAGAGACCCAGTACTTC.

The J gene is TRBJ1-2, the V gene TRBV19; TRBD1 matches 8 bases. J gave up 8 bases and V 9 bases, and 11 bases lay outside the gene matches. Germline-derived CDR1 and CDR2 are LNHDA and SQIVND (reference sequence). CDR3 length equals 13 residues. CDR3 DNA sequence: TGTGCCAGCCGAGGACAGGGCCTCGAGGGCTACACCTTC. Translation: CASRGQGLEGYTF. Variable domain in full (rest from reference TRBV19 and TRBJ1-2): DGGITQSPKYLFRKEGQNVTLSCEQNLNHDAMYWYRQDPGQGLRLIYYSQIVNDFQKGDIAEGYSVSREKKESFPLTVTSAQKNPTAFYLCASRGQGLEGYTFGSGTRLTVV.

The chain is built from TRBV27 and TRBJ2-3; 9 bases agree with TRBD2. The CDR3 is 16 residues long. The J segment lost 3 bases and the V segment lost 4 bases, leaving 8 bases of the junction unmatched. Germline assignment: CDR1 MNHEY and CDR2 SMNVEV (reference sequence). CDR3 nucleotides: TGTGCCAGCAGTTCCAAGCGGGGGGCGGGGACAGATACGCAGTATTTT. This translates into CASSSKRGAGTDTQYF.

The chain is built from TRBV5-1 and TRBJ2-3, with D unclear. V lost 4 bases and J 9 bases, leaving 15 bases between the germline ends. In germline, CDR1 is SGHRS, CDR2 YFSETQ. The length of the CDR3 is 13 residues. The CDR3 DNA reads TGCGCCAGCAGCCTCCCGTCCGAAGTAACGCAGTATTTT. It translates to CASSLPSEVTQYF.

The chain combines TRBV7-9 with TRBJ1-6; D is ambiguous. The CDR3 totals 17 residues. From germline, CDR1 is SEHNR and CDR2 FQNEAQ (reference sequence). The V end was cut by 3 bases, the J end by 7 bases, with 19 bases between. This CDR3 is CASSFLGSDSGNSPLHF. CDR3 bases: TGTGCCAGCAGCTTTTTGGGGTCCGATTCCGGGAATTCACCCCTCCACTTT.